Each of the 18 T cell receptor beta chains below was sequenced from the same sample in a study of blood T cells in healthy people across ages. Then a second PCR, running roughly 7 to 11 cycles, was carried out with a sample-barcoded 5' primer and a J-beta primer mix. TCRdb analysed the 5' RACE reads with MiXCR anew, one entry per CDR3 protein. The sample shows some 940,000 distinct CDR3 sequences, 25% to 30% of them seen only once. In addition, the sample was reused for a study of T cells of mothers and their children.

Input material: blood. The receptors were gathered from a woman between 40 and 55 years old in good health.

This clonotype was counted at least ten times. The CDR3: CASSLATSGGAETQYF. DNA for the CDR3: TGCGCCAGCAGCTTGGCGACTAGCGGGGGGGCCGAGACCCAGTACTTC. This rearrangement joins TRBV5-1 to TRBJ2-5; 14 bases agree with TRBD2. Unmatched junction bases numbered 3, after V lost 0 bases and J lost 5 bases. The CDR3 has 16 residues. The germline gives CDR1 SGHRS, CDR2 YFSETQ.

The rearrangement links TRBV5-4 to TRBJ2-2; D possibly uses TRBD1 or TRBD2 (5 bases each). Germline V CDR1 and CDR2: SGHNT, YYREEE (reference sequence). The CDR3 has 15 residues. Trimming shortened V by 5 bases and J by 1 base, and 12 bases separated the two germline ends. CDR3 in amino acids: CASRKGTENTGELFF. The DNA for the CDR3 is TGTGCCAGCAGGAAGGGGACGGAGAACACCGGGGAGCTGTTTTTT. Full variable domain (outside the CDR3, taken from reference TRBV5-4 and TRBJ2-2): ETGVTQSPTHLIKTRGQQVTLRCSSQSGHNTVSWYQQALGQGPQFIFQYYREEENGRGNFPPRFSGLQFPNYSSELNVNALELDDSALYLCASRKGTENTGELFFGEGSRLTVL.

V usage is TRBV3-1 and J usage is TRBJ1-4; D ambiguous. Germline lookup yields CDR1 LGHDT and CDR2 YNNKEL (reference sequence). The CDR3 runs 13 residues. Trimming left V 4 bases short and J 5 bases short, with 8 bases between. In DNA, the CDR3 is TGTGCCAGCAGCCCGATCCAGAATGAAAAACTGTTTTTT. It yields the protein CASSPIQNEKLFF.

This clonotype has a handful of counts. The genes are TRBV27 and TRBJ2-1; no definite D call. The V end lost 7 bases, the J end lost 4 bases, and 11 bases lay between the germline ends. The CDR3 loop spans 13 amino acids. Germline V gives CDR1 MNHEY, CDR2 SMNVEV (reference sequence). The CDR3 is CASMADYYNEQFF. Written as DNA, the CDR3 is TGTGCCAGCATGGCGGATTATTACAATGAGCAGTTCTTC.

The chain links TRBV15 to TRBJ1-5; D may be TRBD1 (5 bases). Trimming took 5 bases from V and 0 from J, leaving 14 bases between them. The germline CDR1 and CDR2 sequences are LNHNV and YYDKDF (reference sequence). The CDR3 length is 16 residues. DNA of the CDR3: TGTGCCACCAGCGGTGGCCTCGGGGCTAGCAATCAGCCCCAGCATTTT. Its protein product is CATSGGLGASNQPQHF. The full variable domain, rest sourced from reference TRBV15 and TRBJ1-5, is DAMVIQNPRYQVTQFGKPVTLSCSQTLNHNVMYWYQQKSSQAPKLLFHYYDKDFNNEADTPDNFQSRRPNTSFCFLDIRSPGLGDTAMYLCATSGGLGASNQPQHFGDGTRLSIL.

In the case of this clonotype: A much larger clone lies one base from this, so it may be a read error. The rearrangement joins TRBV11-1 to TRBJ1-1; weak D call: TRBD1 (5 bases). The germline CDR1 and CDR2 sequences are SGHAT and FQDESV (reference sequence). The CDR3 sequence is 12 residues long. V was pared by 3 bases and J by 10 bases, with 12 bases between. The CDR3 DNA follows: TGTGCCAGCAGCTTCGGGACTTGGGGAGCTTTCTTT. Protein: CASSFGTWGAFF.

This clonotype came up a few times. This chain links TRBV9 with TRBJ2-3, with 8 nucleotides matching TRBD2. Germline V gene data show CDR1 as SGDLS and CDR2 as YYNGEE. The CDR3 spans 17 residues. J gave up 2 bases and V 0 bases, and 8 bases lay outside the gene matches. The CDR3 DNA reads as TGTGCCAGCAGCGTAGAAGTAGCGGGGCCCTCCACAGATACGCAGTATTTT. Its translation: CASSVEVAGPSTDTQYF.

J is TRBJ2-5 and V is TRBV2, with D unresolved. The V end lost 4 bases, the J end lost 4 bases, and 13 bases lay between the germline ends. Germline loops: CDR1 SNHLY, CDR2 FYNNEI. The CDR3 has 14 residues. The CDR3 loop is CASSATTWGETQYF. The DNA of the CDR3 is TGTGCCAGCAGTGCAACAACATGGGGAGAGACCCAGTACTTC.

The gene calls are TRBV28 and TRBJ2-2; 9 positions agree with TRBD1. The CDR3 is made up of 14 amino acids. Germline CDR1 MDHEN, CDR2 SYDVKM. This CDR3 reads CATRTGVNTGELFF. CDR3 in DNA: TGTGCAACCAGGACAGGGGTGAACACCGGGGAGCTGTTTTTT.

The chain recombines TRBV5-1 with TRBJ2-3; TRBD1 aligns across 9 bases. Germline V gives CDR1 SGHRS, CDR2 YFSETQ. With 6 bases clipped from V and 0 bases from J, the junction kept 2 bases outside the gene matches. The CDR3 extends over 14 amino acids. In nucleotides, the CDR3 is TGCGCCAGCATGGGACAGGGTAGCACAGATACGCAGTATTTT. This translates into CASMGQGSTDTQYF.

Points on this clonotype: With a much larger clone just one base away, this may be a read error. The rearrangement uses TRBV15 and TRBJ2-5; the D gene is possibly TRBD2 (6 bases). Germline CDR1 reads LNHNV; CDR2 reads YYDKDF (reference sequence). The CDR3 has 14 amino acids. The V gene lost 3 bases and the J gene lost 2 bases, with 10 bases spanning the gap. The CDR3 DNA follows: TGTGCCACCAGCAGCCCGGGACTTCAAGAGACCCAGTACTTC. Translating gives CATSSPGLQETQYF. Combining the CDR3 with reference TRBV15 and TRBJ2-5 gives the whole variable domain DAMVIQNPRYQVTQFGKPVTLSCSQTLNHNVMYWYQQKSSQAPKLLFHYYDKDFNNEADTPDNFQSRRPNTSFCFLDIRSPGLGDTAMYLCATSSPGLQETQYFGPGTRLLVL.

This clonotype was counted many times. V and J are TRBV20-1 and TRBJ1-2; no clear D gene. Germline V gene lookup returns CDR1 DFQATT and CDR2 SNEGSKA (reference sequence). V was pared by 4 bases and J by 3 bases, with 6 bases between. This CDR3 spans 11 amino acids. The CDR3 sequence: CSATVHYGYTF. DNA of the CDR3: TGCAGTGCTACGGTCCACTATGGCTACACCTTC.

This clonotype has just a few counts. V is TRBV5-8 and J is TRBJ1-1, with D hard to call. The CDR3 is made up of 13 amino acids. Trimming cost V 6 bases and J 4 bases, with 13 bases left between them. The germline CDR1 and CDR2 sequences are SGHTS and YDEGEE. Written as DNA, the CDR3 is TGTGCCAGCACCTCGACTATAGGCACTGAAGCTTTCTTT. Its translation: CASTSTIGTEAFF.

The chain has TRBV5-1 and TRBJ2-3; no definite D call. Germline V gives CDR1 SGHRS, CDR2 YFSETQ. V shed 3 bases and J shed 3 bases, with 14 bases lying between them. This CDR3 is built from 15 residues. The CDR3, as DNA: TGCGCCAGCAGCTGGACGGGCCTAAGGACAGATACGCAGTATTTT. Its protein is CASSWTGLRTDTQYF.

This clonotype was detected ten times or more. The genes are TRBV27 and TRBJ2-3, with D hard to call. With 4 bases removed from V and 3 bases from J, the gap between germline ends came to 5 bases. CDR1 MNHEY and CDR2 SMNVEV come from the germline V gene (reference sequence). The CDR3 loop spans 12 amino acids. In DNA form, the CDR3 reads TGTGCCAGCAGTTCCGGGACAGATACGCAGTATTTT. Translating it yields CASSSGTDTQYF.

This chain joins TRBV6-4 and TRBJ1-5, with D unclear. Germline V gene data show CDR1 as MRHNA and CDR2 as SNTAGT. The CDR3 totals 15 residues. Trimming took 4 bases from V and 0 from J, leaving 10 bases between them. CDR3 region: CASSGSVLSNQPQHF. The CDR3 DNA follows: TGTGCCAGCAGTGGGTCGGTACTTAGCAATCAGCCCCAGCATTTT.

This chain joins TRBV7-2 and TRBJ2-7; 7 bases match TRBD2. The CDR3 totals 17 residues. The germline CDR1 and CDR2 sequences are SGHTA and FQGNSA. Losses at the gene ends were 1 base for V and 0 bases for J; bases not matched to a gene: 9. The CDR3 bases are TGTGCCAGCAGCTTAGGTAGGCCTAGCGGTCGCTCCTACGAGCAGTACTTC. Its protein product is CASSLGRPSGRSYEQYF.

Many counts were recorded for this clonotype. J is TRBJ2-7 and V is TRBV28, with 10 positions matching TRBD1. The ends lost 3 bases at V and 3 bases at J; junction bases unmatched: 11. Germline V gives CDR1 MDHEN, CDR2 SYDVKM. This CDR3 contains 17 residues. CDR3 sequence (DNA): TGTGCCAGCAGTTTGTTCGACAAAGACAGGGGGCTCTACGAGCAGTACTTC. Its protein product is CASSLFDKDRGLYEQYF.